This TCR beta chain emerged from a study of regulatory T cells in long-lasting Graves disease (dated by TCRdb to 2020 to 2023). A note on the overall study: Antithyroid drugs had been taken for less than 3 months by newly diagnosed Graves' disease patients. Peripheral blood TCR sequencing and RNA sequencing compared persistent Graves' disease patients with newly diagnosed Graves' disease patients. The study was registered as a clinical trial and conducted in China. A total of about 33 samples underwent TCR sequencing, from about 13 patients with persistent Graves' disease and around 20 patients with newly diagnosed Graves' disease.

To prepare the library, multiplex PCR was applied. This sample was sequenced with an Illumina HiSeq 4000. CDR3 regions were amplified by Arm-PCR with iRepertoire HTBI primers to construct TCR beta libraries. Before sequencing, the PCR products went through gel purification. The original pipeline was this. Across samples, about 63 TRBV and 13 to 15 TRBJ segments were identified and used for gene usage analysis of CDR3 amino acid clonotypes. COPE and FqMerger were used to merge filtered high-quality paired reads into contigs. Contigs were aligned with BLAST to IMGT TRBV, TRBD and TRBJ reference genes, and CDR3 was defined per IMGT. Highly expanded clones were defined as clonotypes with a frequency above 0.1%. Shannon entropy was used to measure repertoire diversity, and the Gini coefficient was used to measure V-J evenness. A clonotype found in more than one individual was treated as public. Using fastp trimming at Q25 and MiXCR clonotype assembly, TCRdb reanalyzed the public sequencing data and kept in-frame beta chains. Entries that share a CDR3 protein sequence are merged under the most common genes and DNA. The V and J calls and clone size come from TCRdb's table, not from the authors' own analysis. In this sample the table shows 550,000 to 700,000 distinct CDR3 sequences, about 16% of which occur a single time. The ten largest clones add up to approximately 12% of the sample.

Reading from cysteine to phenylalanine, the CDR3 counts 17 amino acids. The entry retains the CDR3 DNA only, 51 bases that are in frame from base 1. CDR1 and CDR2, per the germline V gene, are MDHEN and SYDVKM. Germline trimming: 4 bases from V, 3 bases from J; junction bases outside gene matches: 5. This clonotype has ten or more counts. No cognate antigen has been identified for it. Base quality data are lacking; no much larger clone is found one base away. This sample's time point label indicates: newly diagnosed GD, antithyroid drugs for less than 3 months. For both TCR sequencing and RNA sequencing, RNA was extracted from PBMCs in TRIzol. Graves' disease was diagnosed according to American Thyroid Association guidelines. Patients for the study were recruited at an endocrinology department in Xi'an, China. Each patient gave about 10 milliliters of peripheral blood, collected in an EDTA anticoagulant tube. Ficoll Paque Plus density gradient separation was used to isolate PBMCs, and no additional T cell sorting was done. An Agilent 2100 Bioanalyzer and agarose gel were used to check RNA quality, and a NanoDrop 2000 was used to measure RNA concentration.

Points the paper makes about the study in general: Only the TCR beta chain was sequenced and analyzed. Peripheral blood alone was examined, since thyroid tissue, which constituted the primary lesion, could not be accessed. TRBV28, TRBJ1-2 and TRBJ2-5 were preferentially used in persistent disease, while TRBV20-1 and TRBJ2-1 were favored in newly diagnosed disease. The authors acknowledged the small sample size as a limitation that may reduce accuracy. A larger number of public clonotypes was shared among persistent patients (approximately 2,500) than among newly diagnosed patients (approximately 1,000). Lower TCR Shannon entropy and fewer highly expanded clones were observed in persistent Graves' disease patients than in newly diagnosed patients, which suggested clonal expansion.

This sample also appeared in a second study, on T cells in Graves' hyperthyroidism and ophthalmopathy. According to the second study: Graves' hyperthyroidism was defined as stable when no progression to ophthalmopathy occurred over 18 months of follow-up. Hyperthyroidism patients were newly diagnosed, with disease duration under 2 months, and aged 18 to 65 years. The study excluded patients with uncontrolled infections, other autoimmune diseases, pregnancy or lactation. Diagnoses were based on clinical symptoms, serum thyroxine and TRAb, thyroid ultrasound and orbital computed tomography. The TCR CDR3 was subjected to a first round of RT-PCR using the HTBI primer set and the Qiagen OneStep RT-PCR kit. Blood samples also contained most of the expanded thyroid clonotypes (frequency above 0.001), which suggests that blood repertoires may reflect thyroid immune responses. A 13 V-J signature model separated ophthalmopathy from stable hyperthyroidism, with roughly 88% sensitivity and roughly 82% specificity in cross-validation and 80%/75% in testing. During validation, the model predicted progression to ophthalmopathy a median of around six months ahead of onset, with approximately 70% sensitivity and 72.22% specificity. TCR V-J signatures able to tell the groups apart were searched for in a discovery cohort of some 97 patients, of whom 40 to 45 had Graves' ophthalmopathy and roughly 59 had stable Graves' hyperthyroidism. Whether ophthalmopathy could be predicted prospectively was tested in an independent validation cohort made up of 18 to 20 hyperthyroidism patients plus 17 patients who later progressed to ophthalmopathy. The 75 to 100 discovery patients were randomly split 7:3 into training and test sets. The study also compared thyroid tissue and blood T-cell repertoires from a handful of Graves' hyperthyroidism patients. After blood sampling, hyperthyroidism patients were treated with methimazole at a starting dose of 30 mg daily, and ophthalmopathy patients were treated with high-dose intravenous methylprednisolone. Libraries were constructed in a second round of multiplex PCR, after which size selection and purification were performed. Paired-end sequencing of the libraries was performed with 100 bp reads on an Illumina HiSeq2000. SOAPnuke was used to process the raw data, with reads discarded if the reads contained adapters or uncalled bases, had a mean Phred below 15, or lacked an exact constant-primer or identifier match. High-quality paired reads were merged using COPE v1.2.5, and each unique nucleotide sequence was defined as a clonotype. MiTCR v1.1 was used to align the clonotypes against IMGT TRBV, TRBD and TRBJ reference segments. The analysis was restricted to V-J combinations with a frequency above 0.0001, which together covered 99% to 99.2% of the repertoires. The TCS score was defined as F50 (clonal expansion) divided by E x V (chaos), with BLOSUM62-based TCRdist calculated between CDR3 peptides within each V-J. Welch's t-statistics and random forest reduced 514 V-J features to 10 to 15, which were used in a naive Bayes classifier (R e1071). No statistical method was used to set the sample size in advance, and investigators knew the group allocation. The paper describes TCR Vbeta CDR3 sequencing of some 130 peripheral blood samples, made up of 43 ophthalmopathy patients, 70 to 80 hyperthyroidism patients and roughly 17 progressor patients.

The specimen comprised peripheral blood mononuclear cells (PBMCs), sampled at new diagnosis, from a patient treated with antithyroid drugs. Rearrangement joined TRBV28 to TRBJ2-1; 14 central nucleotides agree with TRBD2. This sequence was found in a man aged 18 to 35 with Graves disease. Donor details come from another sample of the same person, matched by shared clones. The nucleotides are TGTGCCAGCAGTTCCTCCGGGACTAGCGGGAGCTACAATGAGCAGTTCTTC. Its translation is CASSSSGTSGSYNEQFF.